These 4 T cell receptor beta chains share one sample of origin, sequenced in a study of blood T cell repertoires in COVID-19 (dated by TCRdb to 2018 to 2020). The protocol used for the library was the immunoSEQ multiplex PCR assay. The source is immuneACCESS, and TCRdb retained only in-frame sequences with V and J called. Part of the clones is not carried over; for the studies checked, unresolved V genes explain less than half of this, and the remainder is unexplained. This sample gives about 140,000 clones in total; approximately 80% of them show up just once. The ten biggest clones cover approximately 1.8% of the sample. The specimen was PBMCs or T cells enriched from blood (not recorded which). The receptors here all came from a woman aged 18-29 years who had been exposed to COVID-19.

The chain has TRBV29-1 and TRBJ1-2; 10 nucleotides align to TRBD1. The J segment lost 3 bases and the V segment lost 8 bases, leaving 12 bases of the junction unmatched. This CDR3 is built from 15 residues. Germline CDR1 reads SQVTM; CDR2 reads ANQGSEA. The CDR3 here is CSTNRQGAEYYGYTF. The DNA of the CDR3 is TGCAGCACAAATAGACAGGGGGCGGAATACTATGGCTACACCTTC.

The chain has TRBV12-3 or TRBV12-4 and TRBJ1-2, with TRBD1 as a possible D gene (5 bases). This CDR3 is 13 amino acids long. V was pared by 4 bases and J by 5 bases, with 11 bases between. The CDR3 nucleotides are TGTGCCAGCAGTTGGACAACCGCTTATGGCTACACCTTC. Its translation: CASSWTTAYGYTF.

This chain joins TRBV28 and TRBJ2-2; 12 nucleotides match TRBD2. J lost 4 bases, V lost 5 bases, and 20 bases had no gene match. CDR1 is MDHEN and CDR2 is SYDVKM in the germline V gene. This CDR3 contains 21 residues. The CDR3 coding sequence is TGTGCCAGCAGTACTCCTTTTGGTCTAGCGGGAGGGATCTGGGGCACCGGGGAGCTGTTTTTT. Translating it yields CASSTPFGLAGGIWGTGELFF.

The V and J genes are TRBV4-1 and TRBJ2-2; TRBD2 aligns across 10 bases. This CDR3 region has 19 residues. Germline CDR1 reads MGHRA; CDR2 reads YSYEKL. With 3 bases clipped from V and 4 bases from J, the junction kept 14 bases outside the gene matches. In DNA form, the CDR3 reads TGCGCCAGCAGCCACCTGATCTCCGGGACTAGCGACCGCACCGGGGAGCTGTTTTTT. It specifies CASSHLISGTSDRTGELFF.